Below, 21 T cell receptor delta chains from the same sample are listed, as sequenced in a study of γδ T cells in repeated Plasmodium falciparum infection. TCRdb called clones anew from the multiplex PCR reads with CATT. This sample has about 50,000 delta-chain clones, with roughly 1.9% found just once. Vgamma9/Vdelta2+ and Vdelta2-negative gammadelta T cells were flow-sorted from PBMC for bulk sequencing. Sequenced: gamma-delta T cells from blood. Receptors originate from a pool of human donors (malaria-infected and uninfected, not separated).

Only a few counts were recorded for this clone. With a far larger clone one base away, a read error is the likely cause. This sample includes further DNA sequences coding for the same CDR3. The V gene is given as TRDV2, and no J gene call is available; TRDD3 reflects the table's D call only, with no check against the DNA. The CDR3 length is 17 residues. Germline V gene sequence: CDR1 GEAIGNYY, CDR2 EKD. As DNA, the CDR3 is TGTGCCTGTGACGGGTACTGGGGAGCCTGGGACACCCGACAAATGTTTTTC. The encoded protein is CACDGYWGAWDTRQMFF.

This clone has at least ten counts. TCRdb's protein for this DNA is that of a much larger clone and differs from the translation at residue 22, likely a read error; the protein shown is the DNA translation. No J gene was named, though the V gene is TRDV1; the table assigns TRDD3, which was not confirmed against the DNA. The CDR3 contains 23 residues. Per germline, CDR1 TSWWSYY and CDR2 QGS. CDR3 residues: CALGEGSFPSFVLGDGYTDKLTF. The CDR3 nucleotides are TGTGCTCTTGGGGAAGGTTCTTTCCCTTCGTTCGTACTGGGGGATGGATACACCGATAAACTCACCTTT.

This clone was seen many times. This chain uses TRDV1 with TRDJ1, with TRDD2 matching 9 bases. From germline, CDR1 is TSWWSYY and CDR2 QGS. This CDR3 has 21 amino acids. With 5 bases clipped from V and 0 bases from J, the junction kept 22 bases outside the gene matches. CDR3 amino acids: CALGICLPTTWGAQYTDKLIF. The CDR3 nucleotides read TGTGCTCTTGGGATTTGCCTTCCTACGACCTGGGGGGCTCAGTACACCGATAAACTCATCTTT.

This clone was counted many times. The protein recorded in TCRdb matches a much larger clone and deviates from this DNA's translation at residue 10, suggesting a read error; the protein here is obtained by translating the DNA. The rearrangement joins TRDV1 to TRDJ1; D gene unclear. The J gene was not available in TCRdb and was assigned here by matching the DNA to germline segments. Germline loops: CDR1 TSWWSYY, CDR2 QGS. The CDR3 consists of 15 residues. V lost 6 bases and J 3 bases, leaving 17 bases between the germline ends. CDR3 DNA: TGTGCTCTTGGAACCCCTTGGGTAAACGCCGATAAACTCATCTTT. This gives the protein CALGTPWVNADKLIF.

This clone appeared many times. This sequence is one base from a far larger clone and is likely a read error. The sample holds other DNA sequences that translate to the same CDR3. J is TRDJ2 and V is TRDV1, with 12 bases aligning to TRDD3. The J gene was missing in TCRdb and was found by matching the end of the DNA to germline. V lost 1 base and J lost 0; bases outside the gene matches: 18. CDR1 TSWWSYY and CDR2 QGS come from the germline V gene. The CDR3 consists of 23 residues. As DNA, the CDR3 is TGTGCTCTTGGGGAACCGGCGTACTGGGGGATACCCGTGTTGATAGCTTTGACAGCACAACTCTTCTTT. Translation gives CALGEPAYWGIPVLIALTAQLFF.

With regard to this clone: A far larger clone differs by one base, so this is likely a read error. The sample has other DNA sequences that encode this CDR3 too. CDR3 DNA: TGTGCCTGTGACACCGTAGGATACACCGATAAACTCATCTTC. As protein: CACDTVGYTDKLIF. TRDV2 is the V gene, and the J gene was not called; the table gives TRDD3 as D, unverified against the DNA. Per the germline V gene, CDR1 is GEAIGNYY and CDR2 is EKD. The CDR3 totals 14 residues.

This clone was observed a few times. A far larger clone is one nucleotide away, so this likely arose from a read error. Within the sample, other DNA sequences also encode this same CDR3. V and J are TRDV1 and TRDJ1; D gene ambiguous. Germline V gives CDR1 TSWWSYY, CDR2 QGS. The CDR3 runs to 14 residues. The CDR3, as DNA: TGTGCTCTTGGGGACCCTAGTGGCGGAATTAGACTCATTTTT. Its translation: CALGDPSGGIRLIF.

This clone appeared many times. The translation of this DNA and the TCRdb protein of a much larger clone differ at residue 3, probably owing to a read error; the protein shown here is translated from the DNA. The V gene is TRDV3, the J gene TRDJ1; D is perhaps TRDD2 (5 bases). Germline CDR1 and CDR2: TVYSNPD and GDNSRS (reference sequence). V lost 5 bases and J lost 2, with 21 bases in between. The CDR3 is made up of 15 amino acids. CDR3 residues: CALDPPLLYTDKLIF. In DNA form, the CDR3 reads TGTGCCCTTGACCCACCCCTACTATATACCGATAAACTCATCTTT.

This clone was counted many times. The TCRdb record carries a much larger clone's protein, which differs from this DNA's translation at residue 16; a read error is the likely cause, and the protein listed here is the DNA translation. The chain combines TRDV1 with TRDJ1; D assignment may be TRDD2 or TRDD3 (8 bases each). In the absence of a J gene in TCRdb, the DNA was matched to germline to assign it here. Germline lookup yields CDR1 TSWWSYY and CDR2 QGS. CDR3 length: 21 residues. V gave up 6 bases and J gave up 3 bases, with 35 bases separating them. The CDR3 here is CALGFLPLSYWGLRYADKLIF. The CDR3 DNA is TGTGCTCTTGGCTTCCTACCCCTGTCGTACTGGGGGCTCCGGTACGCCGATAAACTCATCTTT.

Turning to this clone: TCRdb attributes to this sequence the protein of a much larger clone, which differs from the DNA translation at residue 20; a read error is likely, and the protein displayed is translated from the DNA. The CDR3 reads CALGEPSFTNLHLRGTDKLTF. The CDR3 DNA reads as TGTGCTCTTGGGGAACCGAGCTTCACTAATTTACACCTCAGGGGGACCGATAAACTCACCTTT. V gene TRDV1 was called; the J gene was not; TRDD3 is taken as the D call from the table, unchecked against the DNA. Germline-derived CDR1 and CDR2 are TSWWSYY and QGS. The CDR3 extends over 21 amino acids.

This clone was observed at least ten times. A far larger clone differs by one base, so this is likely a read error. The chain combines TRDV1 with TRDJ1, with a tentative D call TRDD2 (8 bases). CDR1 and CDR2 (germline): TSWWSYY, QGS. This CDR3 is 26 amino acids long. The CDR3 region is CAIGEQRRNPTSFLNWGATYTDKLIF. CDR3 nucleotides: TGTGCTATTGGGGAACAACGGCGAAATCCGACTTCCTTCCTAAACTGGGGAGCTACGTACACCGATAAACTCATCTTT.

Points on this clone: TCRdb records a much larger clone's protein for this DNA, with a difference at residue 12 that likely arises from a read error; the protein given is the translation of the DNA. This chain links TRDV3 with TRDJ1, with D perhaps matching TRDD2 or TRDD3 (5 bases each). TCRdb lists no J gene, so it was determined here by aligning the DNA to germline. Germline loops: CDR1 TVYSNPD, CDR2 GDNSRS (reference sequence). V lost 4 bases and J lost 3, with 27 bases in between. The CDR3 has 17 amino acids. The CDR3 DNA is TGTGCCTCTAGACATCCTATTATGCCTGGGTACGCCGATAAACTCATCTTT. This sequence encodes CASRHPIMPGYADKLIF.

This clone was counted a few times. A far larger clone is just one base off, so this is likely a read error. Other DNA sequences in this specimen translate into the identical CDR3. The V gene is TRAV29/DV5, the J gene TRDJ1; the match to TRDD3 covers 11 bases. The CDR3 extends over 23 amino acids. Germline loops: CDR1 NSMFDY, CDR2 ISSIKDK. CDR3 region: CAAIFLLGGSGGYRFLYTDKLIF. The CDR3 nucleotides are TGTGCAGCAATATTCCTACTGGGGGGTTCTGGGGGATACCGATTTTTGTACACCGATAAACTCATCTTC.

With respect to this clone: A single base is all that separates this from a far larger clone, so a read error is likely. The same CDR3 is also encoded by other DNA sequences in this sample. The chain joins TRDV2 to TRDJ1; D is ambiguous. The J gene was not available in TCRdb and was assigned here by matching the DNA to germline segments. Germline loops: CDR1 GEAIGNYY, CDR2 EKD. CDR3 length: 14 residues. The ends were cut back, 1 base at V and 5 bases at J, with 13 bases in the middle. DNA of the CDR3: TGTGCCTGTGACACATTAGTCCCGGGGGATAAACTCATCTTT. It yields the protein CACDTLVPGDKLIF.

Regarding this clone: Only one base separates this from a far larger clonotype, so it likely reflects a read error. This sample includes further DNA sequences coding for the same CDR3. The rearrangement joins TRDV1 to TRDJ1; 8 bases match TRDD3. No J gene was available from TCRdb, and it was assigned here by a germline match of the DNA. V lost 0 bases and J lost 0; bases outside the gene matches: 18. In germline, CDR1 is TSWWSYY, CDR2 QGS. The CDR3 contains 21 residues. Here the CDR3 DNA reads TGTGCTCTTGGGGAACTAGTAGGTTCCCCTAGGTGGGGATACCACACCGATAAACTCATCTTT. Protein: CALGELVGSPRWGYHTDKLIF.

This clone was detected only a few times. TCRdb pairs this DNA with a much larger clone's protein that differs at residue 20, likely a read error; the protein shown was translated from the DNA. The gene calls are TRDV1 and TRDJ1, with 12 bases identical to TRDD3. Since TCRdb gives no J gene, matching the DNA to germline was used here to assign it. Trimming removed 6 bases from V and 0 bases from J; junction bases left unmatched: 41. From germline, CDR1 is TSWWSYY and CDR2 QGS. The CDR3 spans 28 residues. CDR3 bases: TGTGCTCTTGGAGAAGGGTGGGTACGGATGGGCTACGGGAGGGAGCGATACTGGGGGATACAATACACCGATAAACTCATCTTT. Translated, it gives CALGEGWVRMGYGRERYWGIQYTDKLIF.

This clone was counted between two and nine times. This is likely an artifact of a read error, given a far larger clone one base away. The sample carries other DNA sequences with the same CDR3. V gene TRDV1 combines with J gene TRDJ2; D perhaps matches TRDD3 (5 bases). The J gene was not available in TCRdb and was assigned here by matching the DNA to germline segments. The CDR3 is made up of 21 amino acids. V was shortened by 1 base and J by 4 bases, with 28 bases between the two germline ends. Germline CDR1 TSWWSYY, CDR2 QGS. The CDR3: CALGEPQFFTGGRYRTAQLFF. Here the CDR3 DNA reads TGTGCTCTTGGGGAACCACAGTTTTTCACTGGTGGACGTTATCGGACAGCACAACTCTTCTTT.

As concerns this clone: A read error likely explains why the TCRdb protein, taken from a much larger clone, differs from this DNA's translation at residue 6; the protein shown is translated from the DNA. The genes are TRDV2 and TRDJ1, with 8 bases aligning to TRDD3. CDR3 length: 14 residues. The trim removed 0 bases at V and 6 bases at J, leaving 5 bases unmatched. Per the germline V gene, CDR1 is GEAIGNYY and CDR2 is EKD. Here the CDR3 DNA reads TGTGCCTGTGACACCACGGGGGATAAGCATAAACTCATCTTT. It encodes CACDTTGDKHKLIF.

To note about this clone: TCRdb pairs this DNA with a much larger clone's protein that differs at residue 9, likely a read error; the protein shown was translated from the DNA. The chain links TRDV1 to TRDJ1; 13 bases match TRDD3. TCRdb is silent on the J gene; assignment here came from matching the DNA to germline. Trimming took 3 bases from V and 2 from J; bases not matched to a gene: 21. The length of the CDR3 is 22 residues. Germline lookup yields CDR1 TSWWSYY and CDR2 QGS. The CDR3 is CALGEISYSYWGIRSPTDKLIF. In DNA form, the CDR3 reads TGTGCTCTTGGGGAGATTTCCTACTCGTACTGGGGGATACGTTCACCGACCGATAAACTCATCTTT.

Ten or more counts support this clone. TCRdb records a much larger clone's protein for this DNA, with a difference at residue 6 that likely arises from a read error; the protein given is the translation of the DNA. The chain combines TRDV2 with TRDJ1, with D tentatively TRDD3 (5 bases). TCRdb gives no J gene; it was assigned here by matching the DNA to germline. This CDR3 region has 18 residues. The germline V gene encodes CDR1 GEAIGNYY and CDR2 EKD. With 2 bases removed from V and 0 bases from J, the gap between germline ends came to 21 bases. CDR3 coding DNA: TGTGCCTGTGACAGCCCCGGGGACGGACCTAAGTACACCGATAAACTCATCTTT. Its protein product is CACDSPGDGPKYTDKLIF.

V and J are TRDV1 and TRDJ1, with TRDD3 matching over 9 bases. The J gene is not listed in TCRdb, so it was assigned here from a DNA match to germline. The CDR3 has 23 residues. Germline V gene lookup returns CDR1 TSWWSYY and CDR2 QGS. V trimming: 1 base; J trimming: 0 bases; junction bases outside the gene matches: 24. CDR3: CALGEPHFSLIWGMRRYTDKLIF. DNA for the CDR3: TGTGCTCTTGGGGAACCCCATTTTTCCCTGATCTGGGGGATGAGGAGGTACACCGATAAACTCATCTTT.